What follows is one T cell receptor beta chain and its context. Sequencing was performed with immunoSEQ multiplex PCR; in TCRdb, only in-frame clones are kept and a portion is missing. The data hold just under 60,000 clones, with 94% observed a single time. These data originate in a study of human versus mouse CDR3 diversity and MHC coevolution. Naive CD4 T cells were sorted as CD45RO-negative, CD62L-positive. This CDR3 has 15 residues. CDR1 and CDR2 from the germline V gene are MNHNS and SASEGT. The V end lost 0 bases, the J end lost 4 bases, and 10 bases lay between the germline ends. The rearrangement joins TRBV6-1 to TRBJ1-5; D possibly corresponds to TRBD1 (6 bases). Sequencing input: naive CD4+ T cells from blood. The subset: CD45RO-negative CD62L-positive naive CD4 T cells. The sequence was obtained from a person aged 55-75 years in good health. The CDR3 DNA follows: TGTGCCAGCAGTGAAGCCCAGGGGTGGAATCAGCCCCAGCATTTT. Protein: CASSEAQGWNQPQHF.